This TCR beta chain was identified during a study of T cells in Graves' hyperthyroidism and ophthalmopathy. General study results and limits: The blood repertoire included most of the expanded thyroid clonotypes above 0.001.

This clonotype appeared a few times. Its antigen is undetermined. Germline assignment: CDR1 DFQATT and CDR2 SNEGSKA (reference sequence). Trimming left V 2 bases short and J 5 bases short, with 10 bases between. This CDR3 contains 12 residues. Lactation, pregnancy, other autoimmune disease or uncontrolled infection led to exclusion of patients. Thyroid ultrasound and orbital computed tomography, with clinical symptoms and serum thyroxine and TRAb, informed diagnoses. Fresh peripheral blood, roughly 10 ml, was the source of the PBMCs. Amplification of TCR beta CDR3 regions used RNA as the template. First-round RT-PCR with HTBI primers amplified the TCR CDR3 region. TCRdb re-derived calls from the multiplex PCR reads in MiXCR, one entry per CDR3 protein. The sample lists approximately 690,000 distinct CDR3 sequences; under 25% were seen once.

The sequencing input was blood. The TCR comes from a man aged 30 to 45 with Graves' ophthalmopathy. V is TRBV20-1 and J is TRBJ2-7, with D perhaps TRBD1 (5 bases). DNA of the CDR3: TGCAGTGCTAGACTTGACAGCAACGAGCAGTACTTC. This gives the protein CSARLDSNEQYF.